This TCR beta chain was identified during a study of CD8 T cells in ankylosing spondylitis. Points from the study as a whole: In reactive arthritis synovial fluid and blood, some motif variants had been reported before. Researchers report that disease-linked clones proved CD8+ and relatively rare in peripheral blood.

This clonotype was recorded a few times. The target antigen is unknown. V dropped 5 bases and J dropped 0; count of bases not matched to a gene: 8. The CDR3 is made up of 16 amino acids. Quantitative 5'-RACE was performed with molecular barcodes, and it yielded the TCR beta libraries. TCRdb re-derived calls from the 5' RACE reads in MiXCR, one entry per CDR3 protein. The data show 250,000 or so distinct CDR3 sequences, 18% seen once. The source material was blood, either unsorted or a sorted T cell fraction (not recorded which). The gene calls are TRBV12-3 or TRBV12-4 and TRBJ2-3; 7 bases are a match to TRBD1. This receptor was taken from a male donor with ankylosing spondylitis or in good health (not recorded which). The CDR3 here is CASSGGWDSSTDTQYF. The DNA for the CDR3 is TGTGCCAGCAGTGGGGGTTGGGACAGCAGCACAGATACGCAGTATTTT.